This T cell receptor (beta chain) was recovered during a study of blood T cell repertoires in COVID-19. The wider study: Samples came from the United States, Italy and Spain, spanning acute and convalescent COVID-19.

Methods used by the authors: Scientists estimated how many nucleated cells there were by amplifying reference gene primers. Assay used: immunoSEQ multiplex PCR; TCRdb lists only in-frame clones, some missing. V, J and clone size reflect that table, while D and trimming were determined from the DNA. The sample consists of 75,000 to 100,000 clones, 86% of them appearing once. This CDR3 contains 14 residues. Per the germline V gene, CDR1 is KGHSH and CDR2 is LQKENI. V lost 5 bases and J lost 5, with 16 bases in between. The chain carries TRBV18 and TRBJ2-7, with D maybe TRBD1 (6 bases). Sequenced: peripheral blood. The TCR was taken from a woman over 75 with acute or convalescent COVID-19. In nucleotides, the CDR3 is TGTGCCAGCTCATCCTTTGACAGGTCCGACGAGCAGTACTTC. Amino acid sequence: CASSSFDRSDEQYF.